Listed below are T cell receptor beta chains from one sample, sequenced in a study of prognosis after radiotherapy for stage I lung cancer. TCRdb reanalysed the multiplex PCR reads using MiXCR and keeps one entry per CDR3 protein. The sample holds about 51,000 distinct CDR3 sequences, around a third seen once. The specimen was PBMCs, collected before or after stereotactic body radiation therapy (not recorded which). Every receptor here comes from a donor over 45 with non-small cell lung cancer. CDR3s include the opening cysteine and the closing phenylalanine or tryptophan. The order of the fields is clone size, V gene, D gene, J gene, CDR3 DNA, CDR3 protein. The D gene is left open where the match is weak. Size values are once, few and many counts, or a class for expanded clones, and some rows have none.

clone size: many; V gene: TRBV28; D gene: .; J gene: TRBJ2-1; CDR3 DNA: TGTGCCAGCAGTCTTATCGGCGTATACAATGAGCAGTTCTTC; CDR3 protein: CASSLIGVYNEQFF
clone size: many; V gene: TRBV24-1; D gene: .; J gene: TRBJ1-4; CDR3 DNA: TGTGCCACCAGTGACTCCGGGACAAGAAATGAAAAACTGTTTTTT; CDR3 protein: CATSDSGTRNEKLFF
clone size: many; V gene: TRBV20-1; D gene: .; J gene: TRBJ2-2; CDR3 DNA: TGCAGTGCTAGACTGAATTCCAAGGACACCGGGGAGCTGTTTTTT; CDR3 protein: CSARLNSKDTGELFF
clone size: many; V gene: TRBV29-1; D gene: .; J gene: TRBJ2-7; CDR3 DNA: TGCAGCGTTGTTGAGGGGGGGAGGACCTACGAGCAGTACTTC; CDR3 protein: CSVVEGGRTYEQYF
clone size: many; V gene: TRBV20-1; D gene: TRBD2; J gene: TRBJ2-1; CDR3 DNA: TGCAGTGCTAGGTCCCCTAGCGGGCCGAACAATGAGCAGTTCTTC; CDR3 protein: CSARSPSGPNNEQFF
clone size: .; V gene: TRBV30; D gene: .; J gene: TRBJ2-3; CDR3 DNA: TGTGCCTGGAGTGTTGGGGCAGGCACAGATACGCAGTATTTT; CDR3 protein: CAWSVGAGTDTQYF
clone size: many; V gene: TRBV7-8; D gene: TRBD1; J gene: TRBJ2-1; CDR3 DNA: TGTGCCAGCTCGCCTAGGGGGCCCTCCTACAATGAGCAGTTCTTC; CDR3 protein: CASSPRGPSYNEQFF
clone size: many; V gene: TRBV6-1; D gene: .; J gene: TRBJ2-7; CDR3 DNA: TGTGCCAGCAGCCCAGCTCCGTCCGAGCAGTACTTC; CDR3 protein: CASSPAPSEQYF
clone size: many; V gene: TRBV15; D gene: .; J gene: TRBJ2-7; CDR3 DNA: TGTGCCACCAGCAGAGATCTAGGGTCCTCAGGGGATGTCTACGAGCAGTACTTC; CDR3 protein: CATSRDLGSSGDVYEQYF
clone size: .; V gene: TRBV4-3; D gene: .; J gene: TRBJ1-2; CDR3 DNA: TGCGCCAGCAGACCCGGGGGTTCCTATGGCTACACCTTC; CDR3 protein: CASRPGGSYGYTF
clone size: many; V gene: TRBV6-2/TRBV6-3; D gene: .; J gene: TRBJ2-1; CDR3 DNA: TGTGCCAGCAGACGCGGGTTGTGGGTGAACTACAATGAGCAGTTCTTC; CDR3 protein: CASRRGLWVNYNEQFF
clone size: many; V gene: TRBV6-1; D gene: .; J gene: TRBJ1-6; CDR3 DNA: TGTGCCAGCGGCAGGGAGGATTCACCCCTCCACTTT; CDR3 protein: CASGREDSPLHF
clone size: medium-sized; V gene: TRBV13; D gene: .; J gene: TRBJ2-2; CDR3 DNA: TGTGCCACTCTAGGGGCCGTCAGGGCCCCGAGGAACACCGGGGAGCTGTTTTTT; CDR3 protein: CATLGAVRAPRNTGELFF
clone size: many; V gene: TRBV13; D gene: TRBD2; J gene: TRBJ2-7; CDR3 DNA: TGTGCCAGCAGCTCCTGGGGAGGGAACTACGAGCAGTACTTC; CDR3 protein: CASSSWGGNYEQYF
clone size: many; V gene: TRBV9; D gene: TRBD2; J gene: TRBJ2-1; CDR3 DNA: TGTGCCAGCAGCGTAGGGGGTGGGGGGCGGGAGGGGAGCCATGAGCAGTTCTTC; CDR3 protein: CASSVGGGGREGSHEQFF
clone size: many; V gene: TRBV6-2/TRBV6-3; D gene: .; J gene: TRBJ1-6; CDR3 DNA: TGTGCCAGCAGGGTCGCCTTTAATTTACCCCTCCACTTT; CDR3 protein: CASRVAFNLPLHF
clone size: .; V gene: TRBV5-1; D gene: .; J gene: TRBJ2-7; CDR3 DNA: TGCGCCAGCAGCTTTACTGGGACCAACTACGAGCAGTACTTC; CDR3 protein: CASSFTGTNYEQYF
clone size: many; V gene: TRBV5-1; D gene: .; J gene: TRBJ2-6; CDR3 DNA: TGCGCCAGCAGCTTGGTTTCAACTGGGGTCTCTGGGGCCAACGTCCTGACTTTC; CDR3 protein: CASSLVSTGVSGANVLTF
clone size: many; V gene: TRBV7-2; D gene: .; J gene: TRBJ2-1; CDR3 DNA: TGTGCCAGCAGCTTAGTAGACCCATACAATGAGCAGTTCTTC; CDR3 protein: CASSLVDPYNEQFF
clone size: .; V gene: TRBV12-3/TRBV12-4; D gene: .; J gene: TRBJ2-6; CDR3 DNA: TGTGCCAGCAGTTTTCGGTCACTGTACAGGTTCGCCTCTTGGGCCAACGTCCTGACTTTC; CDR3 protein: CASSFRSLYRFASWANVLTF
clone size: many; V gene: TRBV2; D gene: .; J gene: TRBJ2-5; CDR3 DNA: TGTGCCAGCAGTGAGAGACGGAGTGGGGCATCGGAGACCCAGTACTTC; CDR3 protein: CASSERRSGASETQYF
clone size: .; V gene: TRBV5-1; D gene: TRBD1; J gene: TRBJ2-2; CDR3 DNA: TGCGCCAGCAGCTTGAGGGGACAGGGGTCCACCGTTGAGCTGTTTTTT; CDR3 protein: CASSLRGQGSTVELFF
clone size: .; V gene: TRBV5-1; D gene: TRBD2; J gene: TRBJ2-1; CDR3 DNA: TGCGCCAGCAGCTTGCTGCTAGCGGGAGACACCGGGCCGTTCTTC; CDR3 protein: CASSLLLAGDTGPFF
clone size: many; V gene: TRBV6-4; D gene: TRBD2; J gene: TRBJ2-1; CDR3 DNA: TGTGCCAGCAGTACGGCGGGAGGGCGTGGAGGGGGGAGCTCCTACAATGAGCAGTTCTTC; CDR3 protein: CASSTAGGRGGGSSYNEQFF
clone size: .; V gene: TRBV5-1; D gene: .; J gene: TRBJ2-7; CDR3 DNA: TGCGCCAGCAGCTACCTCACTAGAGGTGGAGGTTTGTTCGAGCAGTACTTC; CDR3 protein: CASSYLTRGGGLFEQYF
clone size: many; V gene: TRBV24-1; D gene: .; J gene: TRBJ1-2; CDR3 DNA: TGTGCCACCAGTGGCGGGGAGGATGTACGTGGCTACACCTTC; CDR3 protein: CATSGGEDVRGYTF
clone size: many; V gene: TRBV2; D gene: .; J gene: TRBJ1-3; CDR3 DNA: TGTGCCAGCAGTATCGCTCACACCATATATTTT; CDR3 protein: CASSIAHTIYF
clone size: many; V gene: TRBV6-1; D gene: .; J gene: TRBJ2-3; CDR3 DNA: TGTGCCACCACGCCCGCAGATACGCAGTATTTT; CDR3 protein: CATTPADTQYF
clone size: many; V gene: TRBV30; D gene: TRBD1; J gene: TRBJ2-7; CDR3 DNA: TGTGCCTGGAGTGTACTTGGGACAGGGGGCTACGAGCAGTACTTC; CDR3 protein: CAWSVLGTGGYEQYF
clone size: .; V gene: TRBV5-4; D gene: .; J gene: TRBJ2-7; CDR3 DNA: TGTGCCAGCAGCCTCTACATGTACGAGCAGTACTTC; CDR3 protein: CASSLYMYEQYF
clone size: many; V gene: TRBV15; D gene: TRBD1; J gene: TRBJ1-1; CDR3 DNA: TGTGCCACCAGCAGAGGACAGGGAGTCACTGAAGCTTTCTTT; CDR3 protein: CATSRGQGVTEAFF
clone size: many; V gene: TRBV7-9; D gene: .; J gene: TRBJ2-2; CDR3 DNA: TGTGCCAGCAGCTTAGTGACAAGAGACACCGGGGAGCTGTTTTTT; CDR3 protein: CASSLVTRDTGELFF
clone size: many; V gene: TRBV14; D gene: .; J gene: TRBJ2-1; CDR3 DNA: TGTGCCAGCAGCCAAGCCCCGGACTATAGAGACAATGAGCAGTTCTTC; CDR3 protein: CASSQAPDYRDNEQFF
clone size: .; V gene: TRBV7-2; D gene: .; J gene: TRBJ1-1; CDR3 DNA: TGTTCCAGCAGCTTATCTGCAGGGAAAGGAATGACTGAAGCTTTCTTT; CDR3 protein: CSSSLSAGKGMTEAFF
clone size: many; V gene: TRBV27; D gene: .; J gene: TRBJ2-5; CDR3 DNA: TGTGCCAGCAGTTTATGGGGGTTTGGAGAGACCCAGTACTTC; CDR3 protein: CASSLWGFGETQYF
clone size: many; V gene: TRBV7-3; D gene: TRBD1; J gene: TRBJ2-1; CDR3 DNA: TGTGCCAGCAGCTTAGGGACAGGGGGGACGTATGAGCAGTTCTTC; CDR3 protein: CASSLGTGGTYEQFF
clone size: .; V gene: TRBV6-1; D gene: .; J gene: TRBJ2-1; CDR3 DNA: TGTGCCAGCACCCGAGTTGGGGGCCAACATGAGCAGTTCTTC; CDR3 protein: CASTRVGGQHEQFF
clone size: many; V gene: TRBV20-1; D gene: .; J gene: TRBJ2-7; CDR3 DNA: TGCAGTGCTAGAGGGAGGGGCGTTCTTAACGAGCAGTACTTC; CDR3 protein: CSARGRGVLNEQYF
clone size: .; V gene: TRBV11-3; D gene: .; J gene: TRBJ2-1; CDR3 DNA: TGTGCCAGCAGCTATAGCTGCCTAGAATGGCAGTTCTTC; CDR3 protein: CASSYSCLEWQFF
clone size: many; V gene: TRBV24-1; D gene: .; J gene: TRBJ2-3; CDR3 DNA: TGTGCCACGGGAGGTACAGGGAGCACAGATACGCAGTATTTT; CDR3 protein: CATGGTGSTDTQYF
clone size: many; V gene: TRBV6-2/TRBV6-3; D gene: .; J gene: TRBJ2-1; CDR3 DNA: TGTGCCAGCAGTTACCGAGGGACTTACAATGAGCAGTTCTTC; CDR3 protein: CASSYRGTYNEQFF
clone size: many; V gene: TRBV7-8; D gene: .; J gene: TRBJ1-1; CDR3 DNA: TGTGCCAGCAGCTTAGCGCAAGTTTCTGAAGCTTTCTTT; CDR3 protein: CASSLAQVSEAFF
clone size: .; V gene: TRBV5-4; D gene: .; J gene: TRBJ1-5; CDR3 DNA: TGTGCCGCCCTGCCGGGCATTTCTAATAGCAATCAGCCCCAGCATTTT; CDR3 protein: CAALPGISNSNQPQHF
clone size: many; V gene: TRBV7-7; D gene: TRBD2; J gene: TRBJ2-3; CDR3 DNA: TGTGCTAGCAGCTTGACTAGCGGGAGGACAGATACGCAGTATTTT; CDR3 protein: CASSLTSGRTDTQYF
clone size: many; V gene: TRBV24-1; D gene: .; J gene: TRBJ1-2; CDR3 DNA: TGTGCCACCAGTGTGACAGGCAGGGATGGCTACACCTTC; CDR3 protein: CATSVTGRDGYTF
clone size: many; V gene: TRBV5-1; D gene: TRBD2; J gene: TRBJ2-7; CDR3 DNA: TGCGCCAGTACAAGGACTAGCGGGAGGAGCGAGCAGTACTTC; CDR3 protein: CASTRTSGRSEQYF
clone size: .; V gene: TRBV20-1; D gene: .; J gene: TRBJ1-6; CDR3 DNA: TGCAGTGCTTCACCTAGGACAGACACAAATTCACTCCTCCACTTT; CDR3 protein: CSASPRTDTNSLLHF
clone size: .; V gene: TRBV7-3; D gene: TRBD1; J gene: TRBJ2-7; CDR3 DNA: TGTGCCAGCAGCTTACCGGGACAGGGACGATACGAGCAGTACTTC; CDR3 protein: CASSLPGQGRYEQYF
clone size: .; V gene: TRBV6-1; D gene: .; J gene: TRBJ1-5; CDR3 DNA: TGTGCCAGCATGCCCCCGACCAGCAATCAGCCCCAGCATTTC; CDR3 protein: CASMPPTSNQPQHF
clone size: many; V gene: TRBV6-1; D gene: TRBD2; J gene: TRBJ2-5; CDR3 DNA: TGTGCCAGCAGGACGGGGGGGCAAGAGACCCAGTACTTC; CDR3 protein: CASRTGGQETQYF
clone size: .; V gene: TRBV19; D gene: TRBD1; J gene: TRBJ1-3; CDR3 DNA: TGTGCCAGTAGTCCTTCCGGGACAGGGGGCACGGCATCTGGAAACACCATATATTTT; CDR3 protein: CASSPSGTGGTASGNTIYF